Following are 10 T cell receptor beta chains from one sample sequenced in a study of cytomegalovirus exposure and HLA in healthy donors. PCR primers comprised 60 Vbeta and 13 Jbeta primers. The table came from immunoSEQ multiplex PCR; TCRdb's copy has only in-frame clones and leaves some out. This table holds 70,000 or so clones. The sample comprised PBMCs. Every receptor here comes from a boy aged 5-17 years in good health and CMV-seronegative.

This chain uses TRBV4-3 with TRBJ1-2; 8 bases match TRBD1. V gave up 0 bases and J gave up 7 bases; unmatched junction bases: 7. The CDR3 is 15 residues long. Germline CDR1 reads LGHNA; CDR2 reads YSLEER. CDR3 sequence reads: CASSQDLQGASGYTF. The CDR3 DNA follows: TGCGCCAGCAGCCAAGATCTTCAGGGGGCCAGTGGCTACACCTTC.

The V call is TRBV9, the J call TRBJ1-2; TRBD1 agrees at 8 bases. CDR1 SGDLS and CDR2 YYNGEE come from the germline V gene. The CDR3 consists of 13 residues. J gave up 8 bases and V 5 bases, and 8 bases lay outside the gene matches. In DNA, the CDR3 is TGTGCCAGCAGGTCCCAGGGGGCGGAGGGCTACACCTTC. This translates into CASRSQGAEGYTF. The entire variable domain, with the rest obtained from reference TRBV9 and TRBJ1-2, is as follows: DSGVTQTPKHLITATGQRVTLRCSPRSGDLSVYWYQQSLDQGLQFLIQYYNGEERAKGNILERFSAQQFPDLHSELNLSSLELGDSALYFCASRSQGAEGYTFGSGTRLTVV.

The chain joins TRBV15 to TRBJ1-2; weak D call: TRBD1 (6 bases). CDR3 length equals 14 residues. V dropped 5 bases and J dropped 1 base, with 11 bases sitting between them. The germline V gene has CDR1 LNHNV and CDR2 YYDKDF (reference sequence). The CDR3 sequence: CATSFDRINYGYTF. CDR3 sequence (DNA): TGTGCCACCAGCTTTGACAGGATTAACTATGGCTACACCTTC.

The chain joins TRBV13 to TRBJ2-5, with D possibly TRBD1 on 6 matching bases. Germline V lookup: CDR1 PRHDT, CDR2 FYEKMQ (reference sequence). Between the trimmed V and J ends, which lost 2 bases and 3 bases, there was a span of 19 bases. CDR3 length: 17 amino acids. For the CDR3, the DNA is TGTGCCAGCAGCTTATCCGCTGAAGGGGGACCTAAAGAGACCCAGTACTTC. Encoded protein: CASSLSAEGGPKETQYF. The complete variable domain, with remaining parts taken from reference TRBV13 and TRBJ2-5, reads AAGVIQSPRHLIKEKRETATLKCYPIPRHDTVYWYQQGPGQDPQFLISFYEKMQSDKGSIPDRFSAQQFSDYHSELNMSSLELGDSALYFCASSLSAEGGPKETQYFGPGTRLLVL.

The chain recombines TRBV5-1 with TRBJ2-2; 9 bases agree with TRBD2. The junction had 5 bases not matched to a gene; V was cut back by 1 base and J by 4 bases. CDR1 and CDR2 (germline): SGHRS, YFSETQ. The CDR3 has 16 amino acids. CDR3: CASSLLAGGTTGELFF. The CDR3 DNA follows: TGCGCCAGCAGCTTGCTGGCGGGAGGGACCACCGGGGAGCTGTTTTTT.

The rearrangement links TRBV5-1 to TRBJ1-1; no reliable D call. The germline gives CDR1 SGHRS, CDR2 YFSETQ. V was clipped by 2 bases and J by 0 bases, with 14 bases between them. The CDR3 loop spans 16 amino acids. The CDR3 bases are TGCGCCAGCAGCTTTAGATGGTGGGCTGTGAACACTGAAGCTTTCTTT. It specifies CASSFRWWAVNTEAFF.

This chain links TRBV30 with TRBJ2-3, with 10 positions matching TRBD1. This CDR3 is built from 12 residues. V was clipped by 7 bases and J by 11 bases; unmatched bases: 9. From germline, CDR1 is GTSNPN and CDR2 SVGIG (reference sequence). CDR3 loop: CALWTGGSGQYF. As DNA, the CDR3 is TGTGCCTTATGGACAGGGGGAAGTGGGCAGTATTTT.

The chain uses TRBV6-5 and TRBJ2-7; TRBD1 matches at 8 bases. Germline V gives CDR1 MNHEY, CDR2 SVGAGI. The V segment lost 2 bases and the J segment 5 bases; nucleotides outside the gene matches: 11. This CDR3 region has 16 residues. The CDR3, as DNA: TGTGCCAGCAGTTACAAGGGCGACAGGGGATACGACGAGCAGTACTTC. This translates into CASSYKGDRGYDEQYF.

Notes on this clone: Relative to the germline gene, one junction end is altered; a read error may explain this. The chain carries TRBV7-6 and TRBJ1-1, with TRBD1 matching over 8 bases. CDR1 is SGHVS, CDR2 FNYEAQ, per germline. The CDR3 contains 16 residues. In DNA, the CDR3 is TGTGCCAGCAGCCCCTCGACAGGGGTAATGAACACTGAAGATTTCTTT. This gives the protein CASSPSTGVMNTEDFF.

V usage is TRBV13 and J usage is TRBJ1-1; D is perhaps TRBD1 (5 bases). The CDR3 totals 14 residues. V was clipped by 5 bases and J by 6 bases, with 16 bases between them. The V gene's germline CDR1 is PRHDT and CDR2 FYEKMQ (reference sequence). The DNA of the CDR3 is TGTGCCAGCAGCCAGGGAAAAGAAAGCCCTGAAGCTTTCTTT. This translates into CASSQGKESPEAFF.